Following are 6 T cell receptor beta chains from one sample sequenced in a study of T cell clonotyping in hematopoietic cell transplantation. Clones were sequenced by immunoSEQ multiplex PCR, and TCRdb holds only the in-frame ones, with some missing. The repertoire holds some 40,000 clones, with 94% as singletons. The sample was peripheral blood mononuclear cells. The receptors were sampled from a woman in her 50s in good health. Some clones in this sample may be carry-over from other donors' samples.

CDR3 DNA sequence: TGTGCCAGCAGCGTAGTACTGTCAGATACGCAGTATTTT. Translating it yields CASSVVLSDTQYF. The chain recombines TRBV9 with TRBJ2-3; no definite D call. Germline V lookup: CDR1 SGDLS, CDR2 YYNGEE. Trimming shortened V by 0 bases and J by 4 bases, and 6 bases separated the two germline ends. The CDR3 totals 13 residues.

The chain uses TRBV4-1 and TRBJ2-5; 10 nucleotides agree with TRBD1. J gave up 5 bases and V 1 base, and 4 bases lay outside the gene matches. This CDR3 is built from 15 residues. CDR1 is MGHRA, CDR2 YSYEKL, per germline. The DNA for the CDR3 is TGCGCCAGCAGCCAAGGGGACAGGGGAAAGGAGACCCAGTACTTC. Translated, it gives CASSQGDRGKETQYF.

J is TRBJ2-7 and V is TRBV30; 9 bases line up with TRBD1. V was pared by 0 bases and J by 6 bases, with 6 bases of the junction left unmatched. From germline, CDR1 is GTSNPN and CDR2 SVGIG (reference sequence). This CDR3 contains 14 residues. DNA for the CDR3: TGTGCCTGGAGTGTAGGTACAGGGGGCGGCGAGCAGTACTTC. Its translation is CAWSVGTGGGEQYF.

V usage is TRBV30 and J usage is TRBJ2-3; TRBD2 matches at 8 bases. Trimming took 1 base from V and 6 from J; bases not matched to a gene: 6. The germline gives CDR1 GTSNPN, CDR2 SVGIG (reference sequence). The CDR3 is 14 residues long. As DNA, the CDR3 is TGTGCCTGGAGTGATAGCGGGGACGGGGATACGCAGTATTTT. Protein product: CAWSDSGDGDTQYF.

The chain couples TRBV7-2 to TRBJ1-6, with a weak D call TRBD1 (6 bases). The CDR3 is made up of 15 amino acids. V was cut by 4 bases and J by 7 bases, with 14 bases left in between. Germline V gives CDR1 SGHTA, CDR2 FQGNSA. Here the CDR3 reads CASSSSGDGNSPLHF. CDR3 in DNA: TGTGCCAGCAGCTCCTCAGGGGATGGCAATTCACCCCTCCACTTT.

V is TRBV9 and J is TRBJ2-2; D uncertain. The ends were cut back, 3 bases at V and 3 bases at J, with 6 bases in the middle. CDR1 is SGDLS, CDR2 YYNGEE, per germline. This CDR3 comprises 13 residues. Here the CDR3 DNA reads TGTGCCAGCAGCGCTCTCTACACCGGGGAGCTGTTTTTT. Residues: CASSALYTGELFF.